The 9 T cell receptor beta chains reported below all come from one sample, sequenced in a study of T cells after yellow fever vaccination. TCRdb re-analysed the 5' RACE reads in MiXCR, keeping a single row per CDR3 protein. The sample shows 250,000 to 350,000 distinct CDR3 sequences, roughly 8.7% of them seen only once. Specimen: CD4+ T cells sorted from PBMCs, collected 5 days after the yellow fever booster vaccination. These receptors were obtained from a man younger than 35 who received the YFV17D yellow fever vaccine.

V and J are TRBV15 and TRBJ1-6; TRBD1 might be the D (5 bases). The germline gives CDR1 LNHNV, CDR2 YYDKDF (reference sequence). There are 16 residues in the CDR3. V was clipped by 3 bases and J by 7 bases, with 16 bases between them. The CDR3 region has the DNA TGTGCCACCAGCAGGGCGCGGGGGGGTGGCAATTCACCCCTCCACTTT. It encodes CATSRARGGGNSPLHF.

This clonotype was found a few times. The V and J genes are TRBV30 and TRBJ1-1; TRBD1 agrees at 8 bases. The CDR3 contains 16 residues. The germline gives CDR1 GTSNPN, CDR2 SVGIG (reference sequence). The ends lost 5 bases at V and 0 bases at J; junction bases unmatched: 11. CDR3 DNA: TGTGCCTGGGGAACCCCAGGGGGCTCGCTGAACACTGAAGCTTTCTTT. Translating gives CAWGTPGGSLNTEAFF.

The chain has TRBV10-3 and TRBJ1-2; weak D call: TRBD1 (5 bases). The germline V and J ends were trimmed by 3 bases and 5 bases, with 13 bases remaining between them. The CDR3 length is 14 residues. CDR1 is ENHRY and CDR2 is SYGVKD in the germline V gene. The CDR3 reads CAISEIGTEYGYTF. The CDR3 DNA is TGTGCCATCAGTGAAATTGGGACGGAATATGGCTACACCTTC.

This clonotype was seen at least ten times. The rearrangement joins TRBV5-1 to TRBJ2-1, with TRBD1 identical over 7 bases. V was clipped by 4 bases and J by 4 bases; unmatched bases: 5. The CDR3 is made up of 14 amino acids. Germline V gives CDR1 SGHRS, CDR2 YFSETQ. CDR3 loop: CASSPGTAYNEQFF. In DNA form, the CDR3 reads TGCGCCAGCAGCCCCGGGACAGCTTACAATGAGCAGTTCTTC. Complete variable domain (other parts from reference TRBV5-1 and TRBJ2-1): KAGVTQTPRYLIKTRGQQVTLSCSPISGHRSVSWYQQTPGQGLQFLFEYFSETQRNKGNFPGRFSGRQFSNSRSEMNVSTLELGDSALYLCASSPGTAYNEQFFGPGTRLTVL.

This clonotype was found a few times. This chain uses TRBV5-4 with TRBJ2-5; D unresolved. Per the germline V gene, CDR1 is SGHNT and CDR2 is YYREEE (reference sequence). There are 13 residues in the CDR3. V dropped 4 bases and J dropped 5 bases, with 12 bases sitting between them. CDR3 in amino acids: CASSHPAKETQYF. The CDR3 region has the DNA TGTGCCAGCAGCCACCCCGCGAAGGAGACCCAGTACTTC. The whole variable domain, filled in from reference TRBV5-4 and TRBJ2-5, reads ETGVTQSPTHLIKTRGQQVTLRCSSQSGHNTVSWYQQALGQGPQFIFQYYREEENGRGNFPPRFSGLQFPNYSSELNVNALELDDSALYLCASSHPAKETQYFGPGTRLLVL.

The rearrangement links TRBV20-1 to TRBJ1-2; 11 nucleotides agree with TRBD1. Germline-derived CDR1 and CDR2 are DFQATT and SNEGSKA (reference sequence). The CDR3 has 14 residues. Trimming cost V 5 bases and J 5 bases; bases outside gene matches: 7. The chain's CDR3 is CSAGQGAEEYGYTF. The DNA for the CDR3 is TGCAGTGCTGGACAGGGGGCTGAGGAGTATGGCTACACCTTC.

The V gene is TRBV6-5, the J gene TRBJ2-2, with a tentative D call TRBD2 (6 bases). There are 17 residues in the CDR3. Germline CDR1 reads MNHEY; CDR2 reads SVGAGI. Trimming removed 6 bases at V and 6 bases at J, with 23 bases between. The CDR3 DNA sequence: TGTGCCAGCAGATCCCCTTCTAGCGAGGGCCGTTCCGGGGAGCTGTTTTTT. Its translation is CASRSPSSEGRSGELFF.

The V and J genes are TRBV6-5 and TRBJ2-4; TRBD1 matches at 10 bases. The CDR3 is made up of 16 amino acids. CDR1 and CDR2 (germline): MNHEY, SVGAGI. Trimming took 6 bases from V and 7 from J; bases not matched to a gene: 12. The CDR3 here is CASRTLRDRGSNIQYF. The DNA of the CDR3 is TGTGCCAGCAGAACCCTCCGGGACAGGGGTTCGAACATTCAGTACTTC.

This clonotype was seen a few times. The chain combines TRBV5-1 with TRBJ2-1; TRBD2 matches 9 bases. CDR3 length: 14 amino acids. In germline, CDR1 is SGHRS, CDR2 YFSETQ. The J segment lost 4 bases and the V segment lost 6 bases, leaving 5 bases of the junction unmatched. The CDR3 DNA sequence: TGCGCCAGCATGCTAGCGGGGCGTTACAATGAGCAGTTCTTC. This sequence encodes CASMLAGRYNEQFF.